This TCR beta chain was obtained from a study of post-analysis software for immune sequencing data. The study, taken as a whole, reports: Roughly 5 TRBV segments, TRBV5-6, TRBV5-1 and TRBV20-1 among them, were found more frequent in patients than controls. Strong co-clustering by F measure was seen for same-batch samples. Significantly decreased normalized Chao1 diversity was recorded for multiple sclerosis patients relative to controls.

CDR3 length equals 14 residues. In germline, CDR1 is ENHRY, CDR2 SYGVKD. Between the trimmed V and J ends, which lost 8 bases and 0 bases, there was a span of 14 bases. With respect to this clonotype: Its antigen is not known.

Libraries were made from TCR beta cDNA, and they carried unique molecular identifiers. TCRdb ran MiXCR on the PCR reads and lists one entry per CDR3 protein. The table lists about 680,000 distinct CDR3 sequences, roughly three fifths of them singletons, with roughly 12% in the top ten. Sequencing used blood. The clonotype originates from a girl aged 2-10 years with multiple sclerosis. This chain connects TRBV10-3 to TRBJ2-7, with D perhaps matching TRBD1 or TRBD2 (6 bases each). The CDR3 sequence is CAIGWGDISYEQYF. The CDR3 DNA reads as TGTGCCATCGGTTGGGGGGACATCTCCTACGAGCAGTACTTC.